Detailed here is one TCR beta chain. What it recognizes is unknown. The sample originates from a study of OX40 agonist ivuxolimab in advanced cancers. Regarding the study as a whole: Compared with CD4+, CD8+ T cells on average had more expanded clones.

The method was immunoSEQ multiplex PCR; TCRdb's version includes in-frame clones alone and lacks a portion of them. The table shows around 50,000 clones, with about 85% occurring only once. The ends were cut back, 5 bases at V and 0 bases at J, with 14 bases in the middle. Looked up from germline, CDR1 is SGHTA and CDR2 is FQGNSA. The CDR3 is 16 residues long. The TCR was taken from an adult with an advanced solid tumor such as melanoma, head and neck, liver or kidney cancer. The genes are TRBV7-2 and TRBJ2-4; D gene unclear. This specimen was CD4+ or CD8+ T cells sorted from blood, taken in a trial of the OX40 agonist ivuxolimab. This chain's CDR3 is CASSPRQTIAKNIQYF. The DNA of the CDR3 is TGTGCCAGCAGCCCCCGGCAAACGATAGCCAAAAACATTCAGTACTTC.